The 11 T cell receptor beta chains listed next were all sequenced from one sample in a study of blood T cell repertoires in COVID-19. Clones were sequenced by immunoSEQ multiplex PCR, and TCRdb holds only the in-frame ones, with some missing. The data show 200,000 or so clones, about 85% seen once. Input material: PBMCs or T cells enriched from blood (not recorded which). These receptor sequences come from a woman younger than 45 who had recovered from COVID-19.

The chain employs TRBV27 and TRBJ2-7, with 7 nucleotides matching TRBD1. CDR3 size: 15 residues. Germline V lookup: CDR1 MNHEY, CDR2 SMNVEV (reference sequence). With V trimmed by 6 bases and J by 3 bases, 11 bases remained unmatched. The CDR3 nucleotides are TGTGCCAGCAGGGCGTACAGGGGCGCTCTCTACGAGCAGTACTTC. It specifies CASRAYRGALYEQYF.

This clone was seen only once. V is TRBV5-4 and J is TRBJ1-3, with D perhaps TRBD1 (5 bases). The germline V gene has CDR1 SGHNT and CDR2 YYREEE (reference sequence). The ends were cut back, 2 bases at V and 2 bases at J, with 8 bases in the middle. This CDR3 region has 14 residues. The chain's CDR3 is CASSFTGAGNTIYF. In nucleotides, the CDR3 is TGTGCCAGCAGCTTTACGGGGGCTGGAAACACCATATATTTT. Supplemented by reference TRBV5-4 and TRBJ1-3, the full variable domain reads ETGVTQSPTHLIKTRGQQVTLRCSSQSGHNTVSWYQQALGQGPQFIFQYYREEENGRGNFPPRFSGLQFPNYSSELNVNALELDDSALYLCASSFTGAGNTIYFGEGSWLTVV.

This clone was recorded a few times. This chain connects TRBV5-6 to TRBJ1-4, with D perhaps matching TRBD1 (5 bases). The germline V gene has CDR1 SGHDT and CDR2 YYEEEE. V was pared by 0 bases and J by 3 bases, with 9 bases between. This CDR3 region has 15 residues. The CDR3 sequence is CASSLASGPNEKLFF. The CDR3 coding sequence is TGTGCCAGCAGCTTGGCGTCAGGGCCTAATGAAAAACTGTTTTTT.

CDR3 sequence (DNA): TGCGCCAGCAGCCCACTGGGGCAGGGGTCGAACACCGGGGAGCTGTTTTTT. Its translation is CASSPLGQGSNTGELFF. The chain is built from TRBV4-1 and TRBJ2-2, with D tentatively TRBD1 (6 bases). Germline assignment: CDR1 MGHRA and CDR2 YSYEKL. The CDR3 loop spans 17 amino acids. The V gene lost 4 bases and the J gene lost 0 bases, with 15 bases spanning the gap.

The chain links TRBV7-9 to TRBJ1-3; 10 bases map to TRBD1. In germline, CDR1 is SEHNR, CDR2 FQNEAQ (reference sequence). Germline trimming cut 5 bases from V and 6 bases from J; bases unmatched to any gene: 13. The CDR3 length is 17 residues. The CDR3 nucleotides read TGTGCCAGCAGCCCACTCGCCGGGACAGGGGTGGAAAACACCATATATTTT. Residues: CASSPLAGTGVENTIYF.

The V gene is TRBV28, the J gene TRBJ1-2; TRBD1 aligns across 10 bases. Germline V gene sequence: CDR1 MDHEN, CDR2 SYDVKM. The V segment lost 7 bases and the J segment 2 bases; nucleotides outside the gene matches: 7. The CDR3 is 15 residues long. The DNA of the CDR3 is TGTGCCAGCATGGCCCTGACAGGGGGCAACTATGGCTACACCTTC. This translates into CASMALTGGNYGYTF.

This clone was seen only once. This chain joins TRBV6-4 and TRBJ2-3; TRBD1 aligns across 7 bases. The CDR3 covers 17 residues. Per germline, CDR1 MRHNA and CDR2 SNTAGT. Germline trimming cut 6 bases from V and 2 bases from J; bases unmatched to any gene: 14. DNA of the CDR3: TGTGCCAGCAGCCCCAAAGGGGGCCTATACAACACAGATACGCAGTATTTT. Translating it yields CASSPKGGLYNTDTQYF.

V is TRBV7-2 and J is TRBJ1-6; D unclear. Trimming removed 1 base from V and 4 bases from J, with 14 bases in between. This CDR3 contains 17 residues. The germline V gene has CDR1 SGHTA and CDR2 FQGNSA. The CDR3 sequence: CASSLEVGGQYNSPLHF. DNA for the CDR3: TGTGCCAGCAGCTTAGAGGTTGGCGGGCAATATAATTCACCCCTCCACTTT.

This clone was counted a single time. This chain links TRBV7-9 with TRBJ1-1, with D hard to call. The CDR3 has 13 amino acids. Germline V gene data show CDR1 as SEHNR and CDR2 as FQNEAQ (reference sequence). Trimming removed 4 bases at V and 6 bases at J, with 12 bases between. The CDR3 DNA sequence: TGTGCCAGCAGCTCCCCGACACGTTCTGAAGCTTTCTTT. This translates into CASSSPTRSEAFF.

The chain joins TRBV18 to TRBJ1-5; 8 nucleotides match TRBD1. The germline gives CDR1 KGHSH, CDR2 LQKENI. The trim removed 3 bases at V and 4 bases at J, leaving 8 bases unmatched. CDR3 length equals 16 residues. The CDR3 nucleotides read TGTGCCAGCTCACCCCCCGGGACAGGTCAAAATCAGCCCCAGCATTTT. Translation gives CASSPPGTGQNQPQHF.

The V and J genes are TRBV7-9 and TRBJ1-1; 8 nucleotides align to TRBD1. This CDR3 has 14 amino acids. CDR1 SEHNR and CDR2 FQNEAQ come from the germline V gene (reference sequence). V shed 3 bases, J shed 3 bases, and the junction held 3 bases outside the gene matches. The CDR3 protein is CASSFARGHTEAFF. In DNA form, the CDR3 reads TGTGCCAGCAGCTTTGCCAGGGGGCACACTGAAGCTTTCTTT.